This record covers a single T cell receptor beta chain. The record originates from a study of blood T cell repertoires in COVID-19. The CDR3 contains 14 residues. In germline, CDR1 is SNHLY, CDR2 FYNNEI. V shed 8 bases, J shed 5 bases, and the junction held 11 bases outside the gene matches. Source study methods: Reference gene primer amplification gave nucleated cell count estimates. Sequencing used immunoSEQ multiplex PCR; TCRdb keeps in-frame clones, though not all of them. V and J calls and clone size are copied from that table; D and trimming were computed from the DNA. The sample lists tens of thousands of clones, roughly 84% occurring once.

This chain uses TRBV2 with TRBJ2-5, with 7 bases fitting TRBD2. This sequence was found in a man older than 75 with active or convalescent COVID-19. The sequenced sample was peripheral blood. CDR3 coding DNA: TGTGCCAGCGGGGCCCGGACTAGTGAGGAGACCCAGTACTTC. Amino acids: CASGARTSEETQYF. Combining the CDR3 with reference TRBV2 and TRBJ2-5 gives the whole variable domain EPEVTQTPSHQVTQMGQEVILRCVPISNHLYFYWYRQILGQKVEFLVSFYNNEISEKSEIFDDQFSVERPDGSNFTLKIRSTKLEDSAMYFCASGARTSEETQYFGPGTRLLVL.